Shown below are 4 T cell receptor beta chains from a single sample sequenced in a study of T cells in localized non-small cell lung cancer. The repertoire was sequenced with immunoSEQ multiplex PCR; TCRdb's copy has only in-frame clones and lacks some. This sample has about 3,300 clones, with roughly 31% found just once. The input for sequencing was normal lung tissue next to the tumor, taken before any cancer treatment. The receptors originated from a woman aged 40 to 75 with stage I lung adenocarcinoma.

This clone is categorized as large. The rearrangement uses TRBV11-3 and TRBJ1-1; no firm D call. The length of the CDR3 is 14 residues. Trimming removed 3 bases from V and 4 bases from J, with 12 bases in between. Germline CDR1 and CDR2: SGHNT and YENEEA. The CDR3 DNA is TGTGCCAGCAGCTTTAGACCCGATGCCACTGAAGCTTTCTTT. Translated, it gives CASSFRPDATEAFF.

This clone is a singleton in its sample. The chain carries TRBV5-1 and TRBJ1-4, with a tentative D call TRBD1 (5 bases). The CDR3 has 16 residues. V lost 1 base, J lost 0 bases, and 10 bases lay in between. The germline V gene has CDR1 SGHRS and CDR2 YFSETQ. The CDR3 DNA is TGCGCCAGCAGCTTGCAGGGCCCCGCAACTAATGAAAAACTGTTTTTT. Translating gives CASSLQGPATNEKLFF. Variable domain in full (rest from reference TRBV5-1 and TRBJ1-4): KAGVTQTPRYLIKTRGQQVTLSCSPISGHRSVSWYQQTPGQGLQFLFEYFSETQRNKGNFPGRFSGRQFSNSRSEMNVSTLELGDSALYLCASSLQGPATNEKLFFGSGTQLSVL.

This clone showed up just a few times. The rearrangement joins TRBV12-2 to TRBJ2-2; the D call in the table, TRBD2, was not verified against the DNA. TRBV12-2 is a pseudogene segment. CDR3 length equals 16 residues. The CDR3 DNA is TGTGCAAGTCGCTTGCGGGAATCCTTAAACACCGGGGAGCTGTTTTTT. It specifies CASRLRESLNTGELFF.

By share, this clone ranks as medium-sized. CDR3 bases: TGTGCCAGCAGCGCCCGGGGACAGGGGAACACTGAAGCTTTCTTT. Residues: CASSARGQGNTEAFF. V usage is TRBV6-8 and J usage is TRBJ1-1; 9 nucleotides line up with TRBD1. The CDR3 sequence is 15 residues long. The germline CDR1 and CDR2 sequences are MNHGY and SAAAGT. Trimming at V came to 6 bases and at J to 1 base, leaving 6 bases not matched to a gene.